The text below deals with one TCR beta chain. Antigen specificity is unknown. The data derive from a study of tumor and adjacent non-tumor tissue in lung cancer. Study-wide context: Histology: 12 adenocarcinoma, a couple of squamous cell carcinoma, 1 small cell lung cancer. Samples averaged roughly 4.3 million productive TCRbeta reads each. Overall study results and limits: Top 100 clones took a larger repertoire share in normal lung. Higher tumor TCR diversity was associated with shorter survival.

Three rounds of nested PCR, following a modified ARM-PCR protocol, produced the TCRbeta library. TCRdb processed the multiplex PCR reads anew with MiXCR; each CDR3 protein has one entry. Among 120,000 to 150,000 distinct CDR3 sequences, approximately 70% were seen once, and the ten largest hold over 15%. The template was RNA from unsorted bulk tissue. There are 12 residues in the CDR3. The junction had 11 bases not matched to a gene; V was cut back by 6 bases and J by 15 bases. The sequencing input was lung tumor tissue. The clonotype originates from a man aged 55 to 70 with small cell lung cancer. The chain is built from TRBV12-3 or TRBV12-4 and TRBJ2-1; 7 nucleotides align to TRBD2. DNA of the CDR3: TGTGCCAGCAGAGAGCGGGATGGAGTCCCGTTCTTC. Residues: CASRERDGVPFF.